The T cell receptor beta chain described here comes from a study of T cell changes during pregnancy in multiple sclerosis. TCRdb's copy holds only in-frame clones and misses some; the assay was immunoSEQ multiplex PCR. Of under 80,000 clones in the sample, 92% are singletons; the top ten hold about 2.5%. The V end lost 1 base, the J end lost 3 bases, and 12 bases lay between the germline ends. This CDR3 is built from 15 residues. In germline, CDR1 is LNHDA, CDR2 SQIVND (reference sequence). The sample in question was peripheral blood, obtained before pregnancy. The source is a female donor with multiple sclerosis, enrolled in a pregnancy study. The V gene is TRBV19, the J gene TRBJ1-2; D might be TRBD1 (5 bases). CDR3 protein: CASSIVSGLDYGYTF. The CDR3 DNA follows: TGTGCCAGTAGTATAGTTTCAGGGTTGGACTATGGCTACACCTTC.